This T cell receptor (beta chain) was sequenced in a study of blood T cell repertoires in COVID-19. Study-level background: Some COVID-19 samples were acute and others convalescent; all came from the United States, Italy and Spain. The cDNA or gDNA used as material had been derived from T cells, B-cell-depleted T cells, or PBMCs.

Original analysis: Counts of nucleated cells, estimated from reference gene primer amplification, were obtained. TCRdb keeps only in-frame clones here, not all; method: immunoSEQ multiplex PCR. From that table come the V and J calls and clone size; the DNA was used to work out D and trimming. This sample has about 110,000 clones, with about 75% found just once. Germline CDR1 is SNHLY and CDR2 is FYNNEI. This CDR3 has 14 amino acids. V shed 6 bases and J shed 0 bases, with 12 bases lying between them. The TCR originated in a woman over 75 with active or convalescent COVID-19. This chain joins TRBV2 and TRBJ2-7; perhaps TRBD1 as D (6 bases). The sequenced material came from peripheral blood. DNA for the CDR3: TGTGCCAGCAGCGCCGGGACACCCTCCTACGAGCAGTACTTC. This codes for CASSAGTPSYEQYF.